The T cell receptor beta chain under discussion was sequenced for a study of T cells in Graves' hyperthyroidism and ophthalmopathy. Study-level results: The model forecast ophthalmopathy, anticipating it by a median about 6.5 months before onset.

Amplification yielded TCR beta CDR3 regions, with RNA transcripts as the source. TCR CDR3 regions were first amplified by RT-PCR with HTBI primers. TCRdb re-called the multiplex PCR reads with MiXCR, one entry per CDR3 protein. This table has some 600,000 distinct CDR3 sequences, roughly 46% appearing once. This clonotype has at least ten counts. Its antigen is currently unknown. Diagnosis of hyperthyroidism was new in patients aged 18 to 65, and its duration was under 2 months. The CDR3 covers 13 residues. V was shortened by 5 bases and J by 6 bases, with 14 bases between the two germline ends. CDR1 and CDR2 from the germline V gene are SGHDN and FVKESK.

The receptor comes from a woman in her late teens or twenties with Graves' hyperthyroidism. The rearrangement joins TRBV14 to TRBJ2-7, with a weak D call TRBD1 (6 bases). The sequenced sample was peripheral blood or thyroid tissue (not recorded which). In DNA, the CDR3 is TGTGCCAGCAGCTTAAGGGGGAGCGGCGAGCAGTACTTC. The encoded protein is CASSLRGSGEQYF. The variable domain in full, completed from reference TRBV14 and TRBJ2-7, reads EAGVTQFPSHSVIEKGQTVTLRCDPISGHDNLYWYRRVMGKEIKFLLHFVKESKQDESGMPNNRFLAERTGGTYSTLKVQPAELEDSGVYFCASSLRGSGEQYFGPGTRLTVT.